Listed here are 23 T cell receptor beta chains from one sample, sequenced in a study of spatial heterogeneity in lung cancer. One entry per CDR3 protein, called by TCRdb with MiXCR from the 5' RACE reads. The table shows about 13,000 distinct CDR3 sequences, with 4.5% to 7% occurring only once. No antigens are known for them. The time point was: sample taken at primary tumor resection. Findings of the study overall: Within tumors, counts of expanded alpha and beta TCRs tracked tumor mutation counts.

The source material was lung tumor tissue, sampled at surgery. Receptor source: a female donor with early-stage non-small cell lung cancer.

This clonotype was seen many times. This beta chain slipped into a library made for alpha chains as a stray read, so its size is not meaningful. CDR3 residues: CASSPSLTSYNEQFF. CDR3 nucleotide sequence: TGCGCCAGCAGCCCCTCTTTGACCTCCTACAATGAGCAGTTCTTC. The V gene is TRBV4-3, the J gene TRBJ2-1; unclear D gene. The germline V gene encodes CDR1 LGHNA and CDR2 YSLEER. Trimming left V 4 bases short and J 0 bases short, with 10 bases between. The CDR3 has 15 amino acids.

This clonotype was observed at least ten times. This beta chain is off target for a library built for alpha chains, so its abundance means little. The chain joins TRBV6-5 to TRBJ2-1; D perhaps matches TRBD1 (6 bases). The V gene lost 4 bases and the J gene lost 13 bases, with 26 bases spanning the gap. The V gene's germline CDR1 is MNHEY and CDR2 SVGAGI. The CDR3 spans 16 residues. The CDR3 DNA follows: TGTGCCAGCAGTTTCCGACAGGCCCTAGTTGGGAGTAAACAGTTCTTC. Translated, it gives CASSFRQALVGSKQFF.

This clonotype has at least ten counts. This beta chain lies outside the target of a library built for alpha chains; its clone size means little. The J gene is TRBJ2-2, the V gene TRBV7-2; D gene ambiguous. Germline-derived CDR1 and CDR2 are SGHTA and FQGNSA. V lost 2 bases, J lost 6 bases, and 4 bases lay in between. This CDR3 spans 12 amino acids. The CDR3 DNA reads as TGTGCCAGCAGCTTACTCGCCGGGGAGCTGTTTTTT. It specifies CASSLLAGELFF.

This clonotype is deemed medium-sized (0.01 to 0.1%). This beta chain appears as a stray read in a library generated for alpha chains; its size is not informative. The rearrangement joins TRBV6-1 to TRBJ2-3, with TRBD1 matching 11 bases. V gave up 2 bases and J gave up 5 bases; unmatched junction bases: 9. Germline CDR1 reads MNHNS; CDR2 reads SASEGT. The CDR3 is 17 residues long. The CDR3 is CASSEKAPGQGVDTQYF. CDR3 DNA sequence: TGTGCCAGCAGTGAAAAAGCGCCGGGACAGGGGGTAGATACGCAGTATTTT.

At least ten counts were recorded for this clonotype. Since the library was made to target alpha chains, this beta chain is a stray read and its abundance is not meaningful. The CDR3 DNA follows: TGTGCCAGCACCAGGGGGTCTGGTCCCCAGCATTTT. It specifies CASTRGSGPQHF. This chain links TRBV7-9 with TRBJ1-5, with 7 bases fitting TRBD1. Germline V CDR1 and CDR2: SEHNR, FQNEAQ (reference sequence). The CDR3 is 12 residues long. Germline trimming cut 7 bases from V and 10 bases from J; bases unmatched to any gene: 7.

This clonotype was found many times. Being off target in a library aimed at alpha chains, this beta chain has a size of little meaning. The chain combines TRBV12-3 or TRBV12-4 with TRBJ1-2; D unresolved. The CDR3 length is 14 residues. Trimming pared 1 base from V and 3 bases from J, leaving 9 bases between. CDR3 in amino acids: CASSLVGSYYGYTF. CDR3 DNA sequence: TGTGCCAGCAGTTTAGTGGGCAGTTACTATGGCTACACCTTC.

This clonotype is labeled as medium-sized. With the library built for alpha chains, this beta chain is off target and its frequency is not meaningful. The chain couples TRBV28 to TRBJ1-5; possible D gene TRBD1, 5 bases. V lost 7 bases, J lost 1 base, and 14 bases lay in between. The length of the CDR3 is 15 residues. CDR1 and CDR2 (germline): MDHEN, SYDVKM. The CDR3: CASNPFGGSNQPQHF. The CDR3 bases are TGTGCCAGCAACCCATTTGGGGGAAGCAATCAGCCCCAGCATTTT.

This clonotype has at least ten counts. This beta chain is an off-target read within a library intended for alpha chains, so its frequency means little. The CDR3 DNA sequence: TGCGCCAGCAGCCTTCAGGGCAATAGCAATCAGCCCCAGCATTTT. This codes for CASSLQGNSNQPQHF. The V call is TRBV5-1, the J call TRBJ1-5; TRBD1 is a possible D gene (5 bases). V gave up 4 bases and J gave up 0 bases, with 11 bases separating them. CDR1 SGHRS and CDR2 YFSETQ come from the germline V gene. CDR3 length: 15 amino acids.

Ten or more counts support this clonotype. Because this beta chain is a stray read in a library intended to capture alpha chains, its abundance should not be given much weight. This rearrangement joins TRBV20-1 to TRBJ1-5; D possibly corresponds to TRBD1 (6 bases). The V end was cut by 3 bases, the J end by 0 bases, with 12 bases between. The length of the CDR3 is 15 residues. Germline V gene lookup returns CDR1 DFQATT and CDR2 SNEGSKA (reference sequence). CDR3 sequence reads: CSARQGQGSNQPQHF. The CDR3 DNA is TGCAGTGCTAGGCAGGGGCAGGGTAGCAATCAGCCCCAGCATTTT.

Sample share makes this clonotype medium-sized (0.01 to 0.1%). With the library built for alpha chains, this beta chain is off target and its frequency is not meaningful. The V call is TRBV16, the J call TRBJ1-5; weak D call: TRBD1 (5 bases). The germline gives CDR1 KGHSY, CDR2 FQNENV. This CDR3 is built from 13 residues. V was pared by 4 bases and J by 4 bases, with 8 bases between. The CDR3 loop reads CASSPQENQPQHF. CDR3 bases: TGTGCCAGCAGCCCACAGGAAAATCAGCCCCAGCATTTT.

This clonotype has more than one count but fewer than ten. Within a library made for alpha chains, this beta chain is off target, and its count is uninformative. The chain recombines TRBV30 with TRBJ1-4; D is possibly TRBD1 (5 bases). Germline values: CDR1 GTSNPN, CDR2 SVGIG (reference sequence). The length of the CDR3 is 22 residues. V lost 2 bases and J lost 3, with 34 bases in between. Here the CDR3 reads CAWSYYYAGGRGQGPSNEKLFF. Written as DNA, the CDR3 is TGTGCCTGGAGTTATTATTACGCGGGGGGGAGAGGTCAGGGACCCTCTAATGAAAAACTGTTTTTT.

This clonotype occurred many times. This beta chain is a stray sequence in a library constructed for alpha chains; its clone size is not meaningful. The CDR3 DNA is TGTGCCAGCAGCTTACTTCACACTGAAGCTTTCTTT. Translating gives CASSLLHTEAFF. The chain carries TRBV13 and TRBJ1-1; D not resolved. The germline V and J ends were trimmed by 2 bases and 3 bases, with 4 bases remaining between them. The CDR3 has 12 residues. In germline, CDR1 is PRHDT, CDR2 FYEKMQ (reference sequence).

Many counts were recorded for this clonotype. A library made for alpha chains picked up this beta chain off target, so its size means little. This chain links TRBV7-9 with TRBJ1-2, with a possible D match to TRBD1 (5 bases). V gave up 4 bases and J gave up 8 bases, with 14 bases separating them. CDR1 and CDR2 (germline): SEHNR, FQNEAQ (reference sequence). The CDR3 consists of 13 residues. The CDR3 DNA reads TGTGCCAGCAGCTCCACAGGAAAGCACGGCTACACCTTC. Its protein product is CASSSTGKHGYTF. Complete variable domain (other parts from reference TRBV7-9 and TRBJ1-2): DTGVSQNPRHKITKRGQNVTFRCDPISEHNRLYWYRQTLGQGPEFLTYFQNEAQLEKSRLLSDRFSAERPKGSFSTLEIQRTEQGDSAMYLCASSSTGKHGYTFGSGTRLTVV.

In this sample, this clonotype turned up many times. As an off-target read in a library built for alpha chains, this beta chain has a frequency of little significance. J is TRBJ1-6 and V is TRBV20-1; D call uncertain. Per the germline V gene, CDR1 is DFQATT and CDR2 is SNEGSKA (reference sequence). The ends were cut back, 3 bases at V and 0 bases at J, with 9 bases in the middle. The length of the CDR3 is 15 residues. For the CDR3, the DNA is TGCAGTGCTAGGACGTACCGCTCCTATAATTCACCCCTCCACTTT. Its translation: CSARTYRSYNSPLHF.

This clonotype appeared many times. Because the library targeted alpha chains, this beta chain is an off-target read whose size means little. This sequence joins TRBV7-2 and TRBJ1-1; the D gene is possibly TRBD1 (5 bases). The CDR3 extends over 16 amino acids. The germline V and J ends were trimmed by 1 base and 1 base, with 13 bases remaining between them. Germline CDR1 and CDR2: SGHTA and FQGNSA. CDR3 nucleotide sequence: TGTGCCAGCAGCTTAGGGTTCGCAGGGCGGAACACTGAAGCTTTCTTT. Amino acids: CASSLGFAGRNTEAFF.

This clonotype was recorded at least ten times. Since it is a stray read in a library aimed at alpha chains, this beta chain has a size that is not meaningful. The chain couples TRBV20-1 to TRBJ2-7, with 9 bases matching TRBD2. The CDR3 loop spans 14 amino acids. V shed 6 bases, J shed 3 bases, and the junction held 9 bases outside the gene matches. CDR1 is DFQATT and CDR2 is SNEGSKA in the germline V gene (reference sequence). CDR3 nucleotide sequence: TGCAGTGCCGCGGGAGGGGCCCCATACTACGAGCAGTACTTC. This codes for CSAAGGAPYYEQYF.

This clonotype came up many times. Found in a library prepared for alpha chains, this beta chain is an off-target read, and its abundance has little meaning. The chain recombines TRBV2 with TRBJ1-4; D may be TRBD1 (5 bases). Trimming stripped 3 bases from V and 10 bases from J, with 15 bases between. This CDR3 contains 14 residues. Germline V gene lookup returns CDR1 SNHLY and CDR2 FYNNEI. The CDR3 sequence is CASSDAVRQRKLFF. The CDR3 DNA follows: TGTGCCAGCAGTGACGCGGTCCGACAGAGAAAACTGTTTTTT.

This clonotype was recorded many times. This beta chain came through as a stray read in a library set up for alpha chains, and its size says little. V gene TRBV12-3 or TRBV12-4 combines with J gene TRBJ2-2; tentative D call: TRBD1 (5 bases). The length of the CDR3 is 16 residues. Trimming removed 1 base from V and 6 bases from J, with 15 bases in between. CDR3 sequence: CASSLDRAGKAGELFF. DNA of the CDR3: TGTGCCAGCAGTTTAGATCGGGCAGGGAAAGCCGGGGAGCTGTTTTTT.

This clonotype has ten or more counts. In a library made to pick up alpha chains, this beta chain is a stray read with a size that means little. J is TRBJ2-1 and V is TRBV5-5; D is possibly TRBD1 (6 bases). The CDR3 loop spans 12 amino acids. V lost 1 base, J lost 10 bases, and 9 bases lay in between. Germline V gene data show CDR1 as SGHKS and CDR2 as YYEKEE (reference sequence). CDR3 coding DNA: TGTGCCAGCAGCTTGAACAGGGTCGAGCAGTTCTTC. Translating gives CASSLNRVEQFF.

This clonotype was counted many times. The library was built for alpha chains, so this beta chain is an off-target read and its size means little. V usage is TRBV9 and J usage is TRBJ1-2; D is unclear. CDR1 and CDR2 from the germline V gene are SGDLS and YYNGEE. The CDR3 spans 14 residues. V gave up 2 bases and J gave up 3 bases, with 11 bases separating them. The CDR3 region is CASSVDSLHYGYTF. In DNA, the CDR3 is TGTGCCAGCAGCGTGGACTCACTACACTATGGCTACACCTTC.

There are many counts of this clonotype. Because the library targeted alpha chains, this beta chain is an off-target read whose size means little. V and J are TRBV24-1 and TRBJ1-5, with 7 bases identical to TRBD1. J lost 7 bases, V lost 5 bases, and 10 bases had no gene match. Germline CDR1 is KGHDR and CDR2 is SFDVKD. The CDR3 runs to 15 residues. CDR3 DNA: TGTGCCACCAGTGGAGTCCGGGACAGAGACCAGCCCCAGCATTTT. Translated: CATSGVRDRDQPQHF.

By sample fraction, this clonotype is medium-sized. This beta chain came through as a stray read in a library set up for alpha chains, and its size says little. The J gene is TRBJ2-3, the V gene TRBV6-2 or TRBV6-3, with 8 bases lining up with TRBD2. Trimming took 6 bases from V and 0 from J; bases not matched to a gene: 5. There are 15 residues in the CDR3. Germline lookup yields CDR1 MNHEY and CDR2 SVGEGT. Written as DNA, the CDR3 is TGTGCCAGCAGACTGAGCGGGGGCAGCACAGATACGCAGTATTTT. Its translation is CASRLSGGSTDTQYF.

In its sample, this clonotype was seen many times. Because this beta chain is a stray read in a library intended to capture alpha chains, its abundance should not be given much weight. The rearrangement uses TRBV7-6 and TRBJ2-1, with unresolved D. The germline V gene encodes CDR1 SGHVS and CDR2 FNYEAQ. Trimming shortened V by 4 bases and J by 0 bases, and 10 bases separated the two germline ends. This CDR3 has 15 amino acids. Written as DNA, the CDR3 is TGTGCCAGCAGCTCTAGGGTAGCCTCCTACAATGAGCAGTTCTTC. Residues: CASSSRVASYNEQFF. The variable domain in full, with the rest retrieved from reference TRBV7-6 and TRBJ2-1, is GAGVSQSPRYKVTKRGQDVALRCDPISGHVSLYWYRQALGQGPEFLTYFNYEAQQDKSGLPNDRFSAERPEGSISTLTIQRTEQRDSAMYRCASSSRVASYNEQFFGPGTRLTVL.